Below, 11 T cell receptor beta chains from the same sample are listed, as sequenced in a study of CXCR3-negative and CXCR3-positive naive CD8 T cells. UMI-labeled 5' RACE TRB cDNA libraries were prepared from the cells. TCRdb re-called the 5' RACE reads; one entry per CDR3 protein, DNA not given. The sample features 70,000 to 100,000 distinct CDR3 sequences, with over 1.5% in its top ten. The specimen sequenced was naive CXCR3- CD8+ T cells from blood. Subset denoted: CD45RO-CCR7+CD27+CD95- naive CD8+ T cells lacking CXCR3 (TNR3-). The receptors originated from a human donor in good health. Some clones in this sample may be carry-over from other donors' samples.

The chain is built from TRBV7-2 and TRBJ2-7. CDR1 is SGHTA, CDR2 FQGNSA, per germline. There are 15 residues in the CDR3. CDR3 sequence: CASSLEPDYSYEQYF.

CDR3 loop: CSVLANYGYTF. This chain connects TRBV29-1 to TRBJ1-2. The CDR3 covers 11 residues. Germline V gene lookup returns CDR1 SQVTM and CDR2 ANQGSEA.

This rearrangement joins TRBV20-1 to TRBJ2-7; TCRdb names TRBD2, which stays unverified in the absence of DNA. Looked up from germline, CDR1 is DFQATT and CDR2 is SNEGSKA (reference sequence). The CDR3 contains 16 residues. CDR3 sequence: CSARDFSSDFSYEQYF.

This sequence joins TRBV20-1 and TRBJ2-7; the D call of TRBD1 rests on TCRdb alone, since no DNA is present to check it. Per the germline V gene, CDR1 is DFQATT and CDR2 is SNEGSKA (reference sequence). The CDR3 totals 16 residues. The CDR3 here is CSARVRGTATSYEQYF.

The chain combines TRBV29-1 with TRBJ2-2. The germline V gene encodes CDR1 SQVTM and CDR2 ANQGSEA. The CDR3 covers 12 residues. Here the CDR3 reads CSVEAYNRELFF.

This sequence joins TRBV29-1 and TRBJ1-2; TCRdb reports TRBD1, a call that lacks DNA to check it against. This CDR3 comprises 11 residues. Germline CDR1 is SQVTM and CDR2 is ANQGSEA. The CDR3 region is CSVRDTFGYTF.

The chain is built from TRBV7-8 and TRBJ2-3; TCRdb indicates TRBD2, and absent DNA this call remains unverified. The CDR3 is 17 amino acids. CDR1 SGHVS and CDR2 FQNEAQ come from the germline V gene. CDR3: CASSLGLAGVPTDTQYF.

The V and J genes are TRBV10-3 and TRBJ2-1; TCRdb's D call of TRBD2 is untestable without DNA. The CDR3 is made up of 13 amino acids. Per the germline V gene, CDR1 is ENHRY and CDR2 is SYGVKD. The CDR3: CAIRGAGEIEQFF.

The gene calls are TRBV7-3 and TRBJ2-1; lacking DNA, the TRBD2 call made by TCRdb goes unchecked. Looked up from germline, CDR1 is SGHTA and CDR2 is FQGTGA. The CDR3 totals 13 residues. The CDR3 is CASSLMGGDEQFF.

The CDR3 sequence: CSVGGLNYGYTF. The genes are TRBV29-1 and TRBJ1-2. CDR1 is SQVTM, CDR2 ANQGSEA, per germline. The length of the CDR3 is 12 residues.

J is TRBJ1-2 and V is TRBV21-1; absent DNA, TCRdb's TRBD1 call cannot be checked. TRBV21-1 is deemed a pseudogene. The CDR3 has 15 amino acids. The CDR3 region is CASSDRGPVGYGYTF.